The 5 T cell receptor beta chains given below trace back to one sample, sequenced in a study of blood T cell repertoires in COVID-19. Generated by immunoSEQ multiplex PCR, the TCRdb table keeps only in-frame clones and is missing some. The sample lists fewer than 450,000 clones, 88% occurring once. What was sequenced was PBMCs or T cells enriched from blood (not recorded which). These receptors all come from a woman in her late teens or twenties who had recovered from COVID-19.

The V and J genes are TRBV5-1 and TRBJ2-3, with 11 bases aligning to TRBD2. Trimming at V came to 4 bases and at J to 6 bases, leaving 10 bases not matched to a gene. The CDR3 is 16 residues long. Per the germline V gene, CDR1 is SGHRS and CDR2 is YFSETQ. The CDR3 DNA sequence: TGCGCCAGCAGCGCAAAACTAGCGGGGGCGGGGGATACGCAGTATTTT. Translated, it gives CASSAKLAGAGDTQYF.

V and J are TRBV9 and TRBJ2-7; weak D call: TRBD1 (5 bases). CDR1 SGDLS and CDR2 YYNGEE come from the germline V gene. The CDR3 contains 14 residues. With 0 bases removed from V and 5 bases from J, the gap between germline ends came to 12 bases. For the CDR3, the DNA is TGTGCCAGCAGCGTAGATCAGGGTATAAACGAGCAGTACTTC. Its protein is CASSVDQGINEQYF.

The CDR3 region is CASSRQGAMSDEKLFF. The CDR3 DNA follows: TGTGCCAGTAGTAGACAGGGGGCGATGTCGGATGAAAAACTGTTTTTT. V and J are TRBV19 and TRBJ1-4, with 10 nucleotides matching TRBD1. The CDR3 is made up of 16 amino acids. Germline V gene data show CDR1 as LNHDA and CDR2 as SQIVND (reference sequence). The V and J ends lost 4 bases and 6 bases, in that order; junction bases with no gene match: 8.

The chain joins TRBV30 to TRBJ2-3, with 12 bases that match TRBD2. CDR1 is GTSNPN, CDR2 SVGIG, per germline (reference sequence). The length of the CDR3 is 14 residues. With 5 bases clipped from V and 6 bases from J, the junction kept 6 bases outside the gene matches. CDR3 loop: CAWPSGGAGDTQYF. The CDR3 nucleotides read TGTGCCTGGCCTAGCGGGGGGGCGGGGGATACGCAGTATTTT.

The chain recombines TRBV4-1 with TRBJ2-7; 10 bases fit TRBD1. Germline-derived CDR1 and CDR2 are MGHRA and YSYEKL. CDR3 size: 16 residues. The V gene end was trimmed by 0 bases and the J gene end by 0 bases; junction bases not matched to a gene: 2. The CDR3 loop reads CASSQEDRGSSYEQYF. The CDR3 nucleotides are TGCGCCAGCAGCCAAGAGGACAGGGGGAGCTCCTACGAGCAGTACTTC.